The entry below gives a single TCR beta chain sequence along with its context. The target antigen is unknown. The data were obtained in a study of cytomegalovirus exposure and HLA in healthy donors. The V and J ends lost 2 bases and 7 bases, in that order; junction bases with no gene match: 6. CDR3 length: 15 residues. CDR1 and CDR2 from the germline V gene are PRHDT and FYEKMQ (reference sequence). Points from the study as a whole: In vitro experiments confirmed that a few CMV-associated chains were specific for CMV antigens.

Some clones are missing from TCRdb's copy, which holds only in-frame ones; the method was immunoSEQ multiplex PCR. Of 220,000 or so clones in the sample, around 90% were seen once. The validation cohort, a group of 130 or so subjects, included the donors and was separate from the approximately 670-subject first cohort. The sequencing sample was made of PBMCs. The sequence came from a woman between 18 and 30 years old in good health and CMV-seronegative. The rearrangement joins TRBV13 to TRBJ1-5; 9 nucleotides match TRBD1. Here the CDR3 DNA reads TGTGCCAGCAGCTTAAACAGGGGGCTTCGACAGCCCCAGCATTTT. Translating gives CASSLNRGLRQPQHF.